This T cell receptor (beta chain) was sequenced for a study of T cell repertoires in cytomegalovirus infection. Overall study context: Newly reported HLA-C-restricted and thoroughly characterized HLA-B-restricted CMV epitopes were employed. Indicated by public TCR beta signatures were CMV infection and matching HLA type. Study findings and constraints: Summed frequency of shared TCR beta families picked out CMV carriers who also had the relevant HLA. In two of eight donors, the top clonotype was HLA-C-restricted CMV-specific.

From the reads, TCRdb called clonotypes with MiXCR, one entry per CDR3 protein. The data contain 71,000 or so distinct CDR3 sequences, approximately 22% of them seen just once; the ten biggest clones take up roughly 63%. The CDR3 covers 13 residues. The V and J ends lost 2 bases and 4 bases respectively, with 8 bases between them. The V gene's germline CDR1 is MNHEY and CDR2 SVGAGI. This clonotype has a handful of counts. Its antigen is undetermined. Sequenced material: CD8+ T cells from cultured PBMCs, taken from culture after CMV antigen stimulation. This chain links TRBV6-5 with TRBJ1-1; D might be TRBD1 (5 bases). The clonotype comes from a human donor in good health (CMV status not recorded). Some clones in this sample may be carry-over from other donors' samples. CDR3 sequence (DNA): TGTGCCAGCAGTTACGGGGCTGGCACTGAAGCTTTCTTT. It yields the protein CASSYGAGTEAFF.